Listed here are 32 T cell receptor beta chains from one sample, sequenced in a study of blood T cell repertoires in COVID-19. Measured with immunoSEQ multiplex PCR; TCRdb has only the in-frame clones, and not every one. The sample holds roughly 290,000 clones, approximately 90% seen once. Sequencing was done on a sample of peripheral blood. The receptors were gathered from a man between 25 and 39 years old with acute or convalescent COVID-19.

The DNA for the CDR3 is TGTGCCAGCAGTAAACCCGGGACAGCTAATGAAAAACTGTTTTTT. This codes for CASSKPGTANEKLFF. The V call is TRBV6-2 or TRBV6-3, the J call TRBJ1-4; 7 bases agree with TRBD1. The germline gives CDR1 MNHEY, CDR2 SVGEGT. The J segment lost 3 bases and the V segment lost 5 bases, leaving 6 bases of the junction unmatched. The CDR3 has 15 amino acids.

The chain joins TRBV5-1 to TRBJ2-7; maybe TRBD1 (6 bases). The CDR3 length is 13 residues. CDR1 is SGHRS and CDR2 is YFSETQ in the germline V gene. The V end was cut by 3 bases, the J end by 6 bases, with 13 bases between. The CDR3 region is CASSYRTDGEQYF. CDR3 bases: TGCGCCAGCAGCTACCGGACAGACGGCGAGCAGTACTTC.

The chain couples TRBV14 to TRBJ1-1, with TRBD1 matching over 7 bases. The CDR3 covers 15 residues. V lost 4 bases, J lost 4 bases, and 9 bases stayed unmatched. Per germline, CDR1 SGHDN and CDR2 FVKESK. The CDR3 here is CASSLLGTVGTEAFF. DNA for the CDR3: TGTGCCAGCAGCCTCCTTGGGACAGTCGGCACTGAAGCTTTCTTT.

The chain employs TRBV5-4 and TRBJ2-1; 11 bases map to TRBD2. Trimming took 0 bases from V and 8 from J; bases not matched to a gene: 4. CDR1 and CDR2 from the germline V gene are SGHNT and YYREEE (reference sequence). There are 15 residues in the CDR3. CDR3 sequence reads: CASSLGVTSGDEQFF. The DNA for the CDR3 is TGTGCCAGCAGCTTGGGAGTGACTAGCGGGGATGAGCAGTTCTTC. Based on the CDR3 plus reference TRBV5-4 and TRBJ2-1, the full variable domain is ETGVTQSPTHLIKTRGQQVTLRCSSQSGHNTVSWYQQALGQGPQFIFQYYREEENGRGNFPPRFSGLQFPNYSSELNVNALELDDSALYLCASSLGVTSGDEQFFGPGTRLTVL.

The CDR3 sequence is CASGLADYTNTGELFF. The CDR3 nucleotides are TGTGCTAGTGGTTTGGCAGACTACACGAACACCGGGGAGCTGTTTTTT. The rearrangement links TRBV12-5 to TRBJ2-2, with TRBD2 as a possible D gene (5 bases). The CDR3 runs to 16 residues. CDR1 and CDR2 (germline): LGHNT, FRNRAP. The V end was cut by 1 base, the J end by 0 bases, with 9 bases between.

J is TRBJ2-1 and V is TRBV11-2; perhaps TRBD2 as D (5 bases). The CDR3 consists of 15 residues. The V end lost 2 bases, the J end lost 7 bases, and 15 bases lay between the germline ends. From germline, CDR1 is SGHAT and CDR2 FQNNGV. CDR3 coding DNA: TGTGCCAGCAGCTTACGAACCGCCCCGGGGAATGAGCAGTTCTTC. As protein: CASSLRTAPGNEQFF. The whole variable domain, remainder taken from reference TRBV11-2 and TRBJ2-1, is EAGVAQSPRYKIIEKRQSVAFWCNPISGHATLYWYQQILGQGPKLLIQFQNNGVVDDSQLPKDRFSAERLKGVDSTLKIQPAKLEDSAVYLCASSLRTAPGNEQFFGPGTRLTVL.

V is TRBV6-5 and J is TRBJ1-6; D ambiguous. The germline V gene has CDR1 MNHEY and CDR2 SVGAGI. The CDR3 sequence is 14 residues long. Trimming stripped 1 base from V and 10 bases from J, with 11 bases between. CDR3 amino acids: CASSYLSEGSPLHF. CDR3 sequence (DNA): TGTGCCAGCAGTTACTTATCCGAGGGATCACCCCTCCACTTT.

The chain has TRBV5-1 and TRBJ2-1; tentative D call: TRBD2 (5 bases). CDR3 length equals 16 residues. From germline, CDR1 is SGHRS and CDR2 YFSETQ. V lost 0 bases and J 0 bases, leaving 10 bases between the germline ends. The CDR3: CASSLGPGYSYNEQFF. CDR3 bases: TGCGCCAGCAGCTTGGGGCCGGGATACTCCTACAATGAGCAGTTCTTC.

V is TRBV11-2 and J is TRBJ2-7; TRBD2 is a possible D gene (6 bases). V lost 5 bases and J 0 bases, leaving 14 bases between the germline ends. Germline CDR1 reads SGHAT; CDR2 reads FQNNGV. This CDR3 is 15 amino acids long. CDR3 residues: CASSPGRTNSYEQYF. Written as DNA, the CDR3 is TGTGCCAGCAGCCCAGGGAGGACGAACTCCTACGAGCAGTACTTC.

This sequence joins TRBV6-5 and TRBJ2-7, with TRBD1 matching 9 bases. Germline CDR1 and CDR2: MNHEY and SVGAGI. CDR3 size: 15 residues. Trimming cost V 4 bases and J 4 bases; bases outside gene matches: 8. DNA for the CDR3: TGTGCCAGCAGTTGGGGACAGGGAGGTTTGTACGAGCAGTACTTC. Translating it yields CASSWGQGGLYEQYF.

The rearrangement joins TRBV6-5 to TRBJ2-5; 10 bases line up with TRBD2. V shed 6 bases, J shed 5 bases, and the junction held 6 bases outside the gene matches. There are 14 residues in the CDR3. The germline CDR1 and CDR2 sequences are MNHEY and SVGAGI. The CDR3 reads CASSSLAGVETQYF. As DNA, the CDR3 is TGTGCCAGCAGCTCTCTAGCGGGAGTCGAGACCCAGTACTTC.

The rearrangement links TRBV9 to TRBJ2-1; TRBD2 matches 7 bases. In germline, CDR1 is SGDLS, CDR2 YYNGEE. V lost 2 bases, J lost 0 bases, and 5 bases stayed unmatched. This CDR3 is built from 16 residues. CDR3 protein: CASSVTTGGSYNEQFF. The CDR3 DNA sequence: TGTGCCAGCAGCGTTACAACGGGGGGCTCCTACAATGAGCAGTTCTTC.

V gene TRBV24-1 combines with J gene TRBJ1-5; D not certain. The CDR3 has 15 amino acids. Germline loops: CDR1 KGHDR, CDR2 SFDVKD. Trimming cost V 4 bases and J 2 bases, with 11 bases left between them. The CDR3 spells CATSDPRKGNQPQHF. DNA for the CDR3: TGTGCCACCAGTGACCCTAGGAAGGGCAATCAGCCCCAGCATTTT.

The DNA of the CDR3 is TGTGCCAGCAGTTTCCGGGGGAGTGGCACCGGGGAGCTGTTTTTT. Translating it yields CASSFRGSGTGELFF. The chain employs TRBV28 and TRBJ2-2, with a tentative D call TRBD2 (6 bases). The germline gives CDR1 MDHEN, CDR2 SYDVKM. The CDR3 runs to 15 residues. Trimming stripped 3 bases from V and 4 bases from J, with 12 bases between. Complete variable domain (other parts from reference TRBV28 and TRBJ2-2): DVKVTQSSRYLVKRTGEKVFLECVQDMDHENMFWYRQDPGLGLRLIYFSYDVKMKEKGDIPEGYSVSREKKERFSLILESASTNQTSMYLCASSFRGSGTGELFFGEGSRLTVL.

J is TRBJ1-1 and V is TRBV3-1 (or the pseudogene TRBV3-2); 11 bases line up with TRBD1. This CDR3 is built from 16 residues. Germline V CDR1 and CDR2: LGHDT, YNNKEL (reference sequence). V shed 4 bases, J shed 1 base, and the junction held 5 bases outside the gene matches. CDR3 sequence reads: CASSPTGTGGNTEAFF. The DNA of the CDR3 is TGTGCCAGCAGCCCAACCGGGACAGGGGGGAACACTGAAGCTTTCTTT.

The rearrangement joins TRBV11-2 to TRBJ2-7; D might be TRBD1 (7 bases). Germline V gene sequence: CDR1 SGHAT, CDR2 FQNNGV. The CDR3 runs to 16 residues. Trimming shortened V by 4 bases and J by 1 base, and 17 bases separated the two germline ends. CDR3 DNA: TGTGCCAGCAGCTCATACAGGGGAGGACCATCCTACGAGCAGTACTTC. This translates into CASSSYRGGPSYEQYF. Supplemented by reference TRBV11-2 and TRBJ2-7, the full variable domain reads EAGVAQSPRYKIIEKRQSVAFWCNPISGHATLYWYQQILGQGPKLLIQFQNNGVVDDSQLPKDRFSAERLKGVDSTLKIQPAKLEDSAVYLCASSSYRGGPSYEQYFGPGTRLTVT.

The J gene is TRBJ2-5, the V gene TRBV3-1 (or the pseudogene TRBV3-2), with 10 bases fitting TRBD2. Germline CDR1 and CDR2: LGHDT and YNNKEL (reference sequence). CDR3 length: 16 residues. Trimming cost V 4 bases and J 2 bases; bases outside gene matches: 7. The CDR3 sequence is CASSRSSGGFQETQYF. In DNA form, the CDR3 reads TGTGCCAGCAGCCGTTCTAGCGGGGGTTTTCAAGAGACCCAGTACTTC.

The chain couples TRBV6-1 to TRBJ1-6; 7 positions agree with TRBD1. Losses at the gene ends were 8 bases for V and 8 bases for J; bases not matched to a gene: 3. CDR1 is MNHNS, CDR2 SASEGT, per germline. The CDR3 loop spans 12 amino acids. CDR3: CASARGDSPLHF. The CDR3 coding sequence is TGTGCCAGCGCCAGGGGGGATTCACCCCTCCACTTT.

The CDR3 DNA reads TGTGCCAGCAGCCCCTGGCGGCCCAATGAGCAGTTCTTC. Encoded protein: CASSPWRPNEQFF. The genes are TRBV5-6 and TRBJ2-1, with D hard to call. The V gene lost 4 bases and the J gene lost 6 bases, with 11 bases spanning the gap. The CDR3 covers 13 residues. Germline V gene data show CDR1 as SGHDT and CDR2 as YYEEEE.

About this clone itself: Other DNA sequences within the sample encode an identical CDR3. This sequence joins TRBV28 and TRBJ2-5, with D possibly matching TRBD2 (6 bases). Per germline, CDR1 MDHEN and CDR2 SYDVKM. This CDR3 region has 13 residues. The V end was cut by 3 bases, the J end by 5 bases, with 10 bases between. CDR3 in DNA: TGTGCCAGCAGTTTGGGAGGTCGGGAGACCCAGTACTTC. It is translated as CASSLGGRETQYF.

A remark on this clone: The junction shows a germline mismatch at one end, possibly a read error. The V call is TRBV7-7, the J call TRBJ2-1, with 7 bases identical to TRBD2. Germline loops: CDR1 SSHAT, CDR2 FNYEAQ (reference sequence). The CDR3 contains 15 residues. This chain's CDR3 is CASSPGASGYNEQFF. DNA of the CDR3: TGTGCTAGCAGCCCCGGTGCTAGCGGCTACAATGAGCAGTTCTTC.

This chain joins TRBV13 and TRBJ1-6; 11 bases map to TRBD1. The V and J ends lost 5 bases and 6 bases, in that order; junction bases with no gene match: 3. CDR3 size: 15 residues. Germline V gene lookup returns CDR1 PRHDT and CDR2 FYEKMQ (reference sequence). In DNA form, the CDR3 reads TGTGCCAGCAGCGGACAGGGGGCTATTAATTCACCCCTCCACTTT. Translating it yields CASSGQGAINSPLHF.

The CDR3 here is CASSKTVSGSGTGELFF. The CDR3 coding sequence is TGTGCCAGCAGCAAAACGGTTAGCGGGAGTGGCACCGGGGAGCTGTTTTTT. The genes are TRBV21-1 and TRBJ2-2; the D segment call TRBD2 is taken from the table without a DNA check. TRBV21-1 is classified as a pseudogene. CDR3 length: 17 amino acids.

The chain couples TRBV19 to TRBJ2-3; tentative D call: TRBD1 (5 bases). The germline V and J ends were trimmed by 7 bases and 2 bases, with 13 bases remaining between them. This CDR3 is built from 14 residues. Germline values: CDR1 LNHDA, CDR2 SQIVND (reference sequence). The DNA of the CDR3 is TGTGCCAGTAAGGGGCTGGGTATCACAGATACGCAGTATTTT. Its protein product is CASKGLGITDTQYF.

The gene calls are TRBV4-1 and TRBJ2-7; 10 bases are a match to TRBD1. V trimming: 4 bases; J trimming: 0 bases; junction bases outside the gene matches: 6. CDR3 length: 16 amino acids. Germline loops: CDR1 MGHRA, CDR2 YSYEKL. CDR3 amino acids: CASSPGQGLNSYEQYF. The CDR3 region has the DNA TGCGCCAGCAGCCCGGGACAGGGGCTGAACTCCTACGAGCAGTACTTC.

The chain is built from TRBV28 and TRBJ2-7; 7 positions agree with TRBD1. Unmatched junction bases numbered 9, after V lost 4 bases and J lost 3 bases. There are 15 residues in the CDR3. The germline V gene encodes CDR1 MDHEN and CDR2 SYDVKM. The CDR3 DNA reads TGTGCCAGCAGTTCAACAGGGGTCGCAAGCTACGAGCAGTACTTC. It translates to CASSSTGVASYEQYF.

The CDR3 region has the DNA TGTGCCAGCAGTGTAGACAGGGTTAGCACAGATACGCAGTATTTT. The encoded protein is CASSVDRVSTDTQYF. The rearrangement uses TRBV7-2 and TRBJ2-3; 7 bases align to TRBD1. Germline CDR1 and CDR2: SGHTA and FQGNSA. Trimming removed 6 bases from V and 0 bases from J; junction bases left unmatched: 6. CDR3 length: 15 amino acids.

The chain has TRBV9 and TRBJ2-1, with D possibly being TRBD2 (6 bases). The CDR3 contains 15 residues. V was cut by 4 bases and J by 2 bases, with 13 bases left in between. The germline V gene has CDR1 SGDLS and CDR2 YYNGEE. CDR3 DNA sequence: TGTGCCAGCAGCCCGAAGGAGGGGACCTACAATGAGCAGTTCTTC. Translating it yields CASSPKEGTYNEQFF.

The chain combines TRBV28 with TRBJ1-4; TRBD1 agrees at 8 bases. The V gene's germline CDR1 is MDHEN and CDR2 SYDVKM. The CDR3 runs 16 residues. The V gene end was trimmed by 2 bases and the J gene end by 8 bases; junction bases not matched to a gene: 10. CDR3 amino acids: CASSLPRQGREEKLFF. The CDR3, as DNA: TGTGCCAGCAGTTTACCCCGACAGGGGAGAGAGGAAAAACTGTTTTTT.

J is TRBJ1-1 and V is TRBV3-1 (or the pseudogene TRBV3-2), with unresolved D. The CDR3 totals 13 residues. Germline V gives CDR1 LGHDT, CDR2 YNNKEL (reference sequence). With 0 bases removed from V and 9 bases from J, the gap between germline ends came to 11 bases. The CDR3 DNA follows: TGTGCCAGCAGCCAAGATAAGAGAGCCAAAGCTTTCTTT. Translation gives CASSQDKRAKAFF.

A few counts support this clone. The CDR3 DNA reads TGTGCCAGCAGCTTGGGGACAGGGGGCAACGATGAGCAGTTCTTC. This encodes CASSLGTGGNDEQFF. V usage is TRBV5-4 and J usage is TRBJ2-1; TRBD1 matches at 11 bases. CDR3 length: 15 residues. The V and J ends lost 0 bases and 8 bases, in that order; junction bases with no gene match: 4. Germline assignment: CDR1 SGHNT and CDR2 YYREEE (reference sequence).

DNA of the CDR3: TGTGCCAGCAGTTTACGCCCCTATGAGGGAATCTACAATGAGCAGTTCTTC. It yields the protein CASSLRPYEGIYNEQFF. The chain has TRBV27 and TRBJ2-1; perhaps TRBD2 as D (5 bases). V lost 2 bases to trimming and J lost 3 bases, with 17 bases between them. This CDR3 has 17 amino acids. Germline V gene sequence: CDR1 MNHEY, CDR2 SMNVEV (reference sequence).